A selection of T cell receptor beta chains follows, all from one sample in a study of CD8 T cells in Susac syndrome. TCRdb independently ran MiXCR on the immunoSEQ multiplex PCR reads; one entry per CDR3 protein. The sample lists roughly 190,000 distinct CDR3 sequences, 85% to 95% occurring once. Source material: CD8+ T cells from PBMCs. The receptors shown here come from a human donor with Susac syndrome. Both conserved end residues are part of each CDR3. A D gene is named only where the DNA matches it firmly. Not all rows give a size; the values are once, few, many and, for expanded clones, a class.

j_gene | abundance | d_gene | v_gene | CDR3nt | CDR3aa
TRBJ2-7 | - | - | TRBV4-2 | TGTGCCAGCAGCCAAGACTACGGAAGCTTATACGAGCAGTACTTC | CASSQDYGSLYEQYF
TRBJ1-4 | - | - | TRBV20-1 | TGCAGTGCCCGCGGTCCTAATGAAAAACTGTTTTTT | CSARGPNEKLFF
TRBJ1-2 | - | - | TRBV18 | TGTGCCAGCTCACCACCGTCCACCACCGTGGGGGGCTACACCTTC | CASSPPSTTVGGYTF
TRBJ2-7 | once | TRBD2 | TRBV4-1 | TGCGCCAGCAGCCCATGGGGACTAGCTCAGGAGCAGTACTTC | CASSPWGLAQEQYF
TRBJ2-7 | - | - | TRBV4-1 | TGCGCCAGCAGCCAAGATCGAACCAGCTTCTACGAGCAGTACTTC | CASSQDRTSFYEQYF
TRBJ1-5 | - | - | TRBV6-2/TRBV6-3 | TGTGCCAGCAGTTATGTTCCGGGGAATCAGCCCCAGCATTTT | CASSYVPGNQPQHF
TRBJ2-3 | - | - | TRBV7-2 | TGTGCCAGCAGCTTAGAGCGAGGACTCCTTCCCACAGATACGCAGTATTTT | CASSLERGLLPTDTQYF
TRBJ1-1 | - | - | TRBV25-1 | TGTGCCAGCATGGGTGCGGCAGGGGTAATGAACACTGAAGCTTTCTTT | CASMGAAGVMNTEAFF
TRBJ2-7 | - | - | TRBV9 | TGTGCCAGCAGCGTCCTACAGAGCTCCTACGAGCAGTACTTC | CASSVLQSSYEQYF
TRBJ2-1 | - | TRBD1 | TRBV30 | TGTGCCTGGAACACAGGGGATGAGCAGTTCTTC | CAWNTGDEQFF
TRBJ1-2 | - | TRBD1 | TRBV7-9 | TGTGCCAGCAGCCTAGCCGGGACAGGGTTGGATGGCTACACCTTC | CASSLAGTGLDGYTF
TRBJ1-1 | - | - | TRBV27 | TGTGCCAGCAGTTTCTATCCGGGGTTGAAAACTGAAGCTTTCTTT | CASSFYPGLKTEAFF
TRBJ2-1 | - | TRBD2 | TRBV15 | TGTGCCACCAGCAGAACTAGCGGGAGTATGAATGAGCAGTTCTTC | CATSRTSGSMNEQFF
TRBJ1-1 | once | - | TRBV29-1 | TGCAGCGCCCGACAGGTCAACACTGAAGCTTTCTTT | CSARQVNTEAFF
TRBJ2-7 | - | TRBD2 | TRBV20-1 | TGCAGTGGGGGGGGACGGGGAGAGTACGAGCAGTACTTC | CSGGGRGEYEQYF
TRBJ1-1 | - | - | TRBV30 | TGTGCCTGGATTAAGAACACTGAAGCTTTCTTT | CAWIKNTEAFF
TRBJ2-2 | - | - | TRBV7-8 | TGTGCCAGCAGCTTAGGGGAGAGCGGGGAGCTGTTTTTT | CASSLGESGELFF
TRBJ2-5 | - | - | TRBV7-3 | TGTGCCAGCAGCTTAGGTCGGAGAAACCAGGAGACCCAGTACTTC | CASSLGRRNQETQYF
TRBJ2-7 | once | - | TRBV6-6 | TGTGCCAGCAGTTACTCGCAGGGCTCCTACGAGCAGTACTTC | CASSYSQGSYEQYF
TRBJ2-1 | - | - | TRBV2 | TGTGCCAGGGGGGGAATAGAGGATCCCTACAATGAGCAGTTCTTC | CARGGIEDPYNEQFF
TRBJ2-4 | - | TRBD1 | TRBV6-5 | TGTGCCAGCAGTGCCAGACAGGGGACCAAAAACATTCAGTACTTC | CASSARQGTKNIQYF